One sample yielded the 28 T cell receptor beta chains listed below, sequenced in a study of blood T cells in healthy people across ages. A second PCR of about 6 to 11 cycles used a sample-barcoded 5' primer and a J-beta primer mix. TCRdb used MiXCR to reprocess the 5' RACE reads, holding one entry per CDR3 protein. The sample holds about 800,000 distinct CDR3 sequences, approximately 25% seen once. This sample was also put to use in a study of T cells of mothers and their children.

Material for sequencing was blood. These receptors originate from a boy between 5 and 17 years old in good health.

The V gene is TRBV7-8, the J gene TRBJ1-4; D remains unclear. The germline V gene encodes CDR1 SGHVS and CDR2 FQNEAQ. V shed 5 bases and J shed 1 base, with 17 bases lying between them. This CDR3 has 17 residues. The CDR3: CASSPGGFGQTNEKLFF. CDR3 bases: TGTGCCAGCAGCCCCGGAGGGTTCGGTCAAACTAATGAAAAACTGTTTTTT.

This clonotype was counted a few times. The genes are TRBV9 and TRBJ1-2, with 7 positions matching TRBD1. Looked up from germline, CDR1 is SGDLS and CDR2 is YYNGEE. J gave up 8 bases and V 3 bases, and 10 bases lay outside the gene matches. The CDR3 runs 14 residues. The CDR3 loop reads CASSALGGGIGYTF. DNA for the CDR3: TGTGCCAGCAGCGCATTAGGGGGCGGGATCGGCTACACCTTC.

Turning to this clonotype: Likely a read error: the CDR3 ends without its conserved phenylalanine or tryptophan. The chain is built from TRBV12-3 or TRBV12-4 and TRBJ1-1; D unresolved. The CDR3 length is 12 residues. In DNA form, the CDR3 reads TGTGCCAGCAGCCCCCAAAACACTGGAGCTTTCATT. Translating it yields CASSPQNTGAFI.

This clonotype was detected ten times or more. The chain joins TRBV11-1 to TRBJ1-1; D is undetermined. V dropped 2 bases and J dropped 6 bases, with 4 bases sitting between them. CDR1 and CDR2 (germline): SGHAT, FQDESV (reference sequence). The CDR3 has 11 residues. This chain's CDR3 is CASSLTSEAFF. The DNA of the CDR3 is TGTGCCAGCAGCTTAACATCTGAAGCTTTCTTT.

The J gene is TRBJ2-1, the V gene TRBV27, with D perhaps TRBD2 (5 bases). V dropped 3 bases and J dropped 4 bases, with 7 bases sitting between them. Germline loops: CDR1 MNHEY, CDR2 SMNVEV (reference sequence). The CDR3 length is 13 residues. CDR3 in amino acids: CASSFDYYNEQFF. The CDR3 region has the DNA TGTGCCAGCAGTTTCGACTATTACAATGAGCAGTTCTTC.

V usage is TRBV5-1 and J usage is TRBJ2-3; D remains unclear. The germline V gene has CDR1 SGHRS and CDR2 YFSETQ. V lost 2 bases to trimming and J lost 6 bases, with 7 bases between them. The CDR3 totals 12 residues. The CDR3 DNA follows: TGCGCCAGCAGCTTTCATGAGGATACGCAGTATTTT. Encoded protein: CASSFHEDTQYF.

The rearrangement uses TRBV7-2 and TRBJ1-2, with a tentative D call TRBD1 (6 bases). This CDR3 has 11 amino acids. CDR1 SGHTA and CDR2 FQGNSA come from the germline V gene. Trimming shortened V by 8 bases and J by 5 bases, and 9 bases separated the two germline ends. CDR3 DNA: TGTGCCAGCGGGGGCGTGTATGGCTACACCTTC. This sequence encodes CASGGVYGYTF.

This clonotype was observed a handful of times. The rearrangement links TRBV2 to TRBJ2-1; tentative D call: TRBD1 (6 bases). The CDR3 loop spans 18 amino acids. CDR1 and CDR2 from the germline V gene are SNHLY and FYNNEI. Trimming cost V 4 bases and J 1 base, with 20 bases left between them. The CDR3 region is CASSALFTDRHSYNEQFF. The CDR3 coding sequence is TGTGCCAGCAGTGCCCTTTTTACCGACAGGCATTCCTACAATGAGCAGTTCTTC.

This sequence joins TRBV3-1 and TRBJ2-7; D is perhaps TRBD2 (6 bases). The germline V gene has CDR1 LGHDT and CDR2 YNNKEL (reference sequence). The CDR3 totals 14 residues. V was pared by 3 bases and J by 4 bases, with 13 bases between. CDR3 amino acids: CASSQSEGWYEQYF. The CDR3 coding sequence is TGTGCCAGCAGCCAGTCGGAGGGGTGGTACGAGCAGTACTTC.

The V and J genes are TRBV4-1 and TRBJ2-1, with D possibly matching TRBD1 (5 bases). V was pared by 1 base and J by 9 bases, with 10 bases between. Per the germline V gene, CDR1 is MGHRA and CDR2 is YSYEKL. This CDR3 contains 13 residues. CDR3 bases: TGCGCCAGCAGCCAAGGGCCAGGGCTTGAGCAGTTCTTC. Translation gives CASSQGPGLEQFF.

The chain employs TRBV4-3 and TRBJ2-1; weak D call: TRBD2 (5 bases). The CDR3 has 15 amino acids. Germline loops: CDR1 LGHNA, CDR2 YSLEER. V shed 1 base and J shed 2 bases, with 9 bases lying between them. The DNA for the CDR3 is TGCGCCAGCAGCCAAGGAGGGAGAACCTACAATGAGCAGTTCTTC. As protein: CASSQGGRTYNEQFF.

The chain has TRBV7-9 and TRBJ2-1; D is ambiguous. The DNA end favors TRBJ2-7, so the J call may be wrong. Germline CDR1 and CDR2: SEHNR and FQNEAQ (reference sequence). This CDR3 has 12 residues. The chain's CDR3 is CASSPLNGEQYF. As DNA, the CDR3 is TGTGCCAGCAGCCCCCTCAACGGGGAGCAGTACTTC.

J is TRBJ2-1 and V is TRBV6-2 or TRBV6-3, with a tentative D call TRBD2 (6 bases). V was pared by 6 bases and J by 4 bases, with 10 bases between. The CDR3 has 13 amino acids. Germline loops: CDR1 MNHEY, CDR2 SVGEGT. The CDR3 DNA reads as TGTGCCAGCAGGGACGGGACTTACAATGAGCAGTTCTTC. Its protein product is CASRDGTYNEQFF.

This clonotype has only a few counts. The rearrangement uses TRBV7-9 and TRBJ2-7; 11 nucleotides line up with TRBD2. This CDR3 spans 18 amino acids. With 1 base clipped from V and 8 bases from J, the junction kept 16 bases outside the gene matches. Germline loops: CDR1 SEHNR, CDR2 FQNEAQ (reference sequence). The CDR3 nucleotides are TGTGCCAGCAGCTTAGGTTCCTCAGGACTAGCGGGTTCCGGACAGCAGTACTTC. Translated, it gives CASSLGSSGLAGSGQQYF.

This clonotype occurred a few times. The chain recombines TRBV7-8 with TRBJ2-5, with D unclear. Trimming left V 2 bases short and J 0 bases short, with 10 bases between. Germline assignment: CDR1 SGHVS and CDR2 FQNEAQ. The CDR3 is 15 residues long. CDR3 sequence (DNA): TGTGCCAGCAGCTTAATCGCCAAGTACCAAGAGACCCAGTACTTC. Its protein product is CASSLIAKYQETQYF.

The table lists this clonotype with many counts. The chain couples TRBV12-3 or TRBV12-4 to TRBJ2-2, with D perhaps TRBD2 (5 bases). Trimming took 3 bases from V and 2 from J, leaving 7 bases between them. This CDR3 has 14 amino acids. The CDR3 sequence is CASSLEANTGELFF. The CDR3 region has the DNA TGTGCCAGCAGTTTGGAGGCTAACACCGGGGAGCTGTTTTTT.

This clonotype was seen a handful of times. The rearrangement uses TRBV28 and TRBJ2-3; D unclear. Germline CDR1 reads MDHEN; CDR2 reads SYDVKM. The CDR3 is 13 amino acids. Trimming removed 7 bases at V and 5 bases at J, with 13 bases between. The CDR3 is CASTTQGVDTQYF. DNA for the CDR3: TGTGCCAGCACCACTCAAGGAGTAGATACGCAGTATTTT.

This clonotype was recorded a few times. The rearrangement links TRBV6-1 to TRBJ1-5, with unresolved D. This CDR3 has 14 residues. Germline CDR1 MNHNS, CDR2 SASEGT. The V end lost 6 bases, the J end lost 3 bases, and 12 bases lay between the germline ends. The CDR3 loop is CASRKTGANQPQHF. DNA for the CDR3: TGTGCCAGCAGAAAAACCGGCGCCAATCAGCCCCAGCATTTT.

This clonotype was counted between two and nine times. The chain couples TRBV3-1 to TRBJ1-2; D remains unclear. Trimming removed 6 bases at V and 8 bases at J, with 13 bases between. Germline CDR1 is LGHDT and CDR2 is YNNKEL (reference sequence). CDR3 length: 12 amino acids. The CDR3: CASRGRLRGYTF. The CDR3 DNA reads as TGTGCCAGCAGGGGTCGGCTGCGGGGCTACACCTTC. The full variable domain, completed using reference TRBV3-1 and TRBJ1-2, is DTAVSQTPKYLVTQMGNDKSIKCEQNLGHDTMYWYKQDSKKFLKIMFSYNNKELIINETVPNRFSPKSPDKAHLNLHINSLELGDSAVYFCASRGRLRGYTFGSGTRLTVV.

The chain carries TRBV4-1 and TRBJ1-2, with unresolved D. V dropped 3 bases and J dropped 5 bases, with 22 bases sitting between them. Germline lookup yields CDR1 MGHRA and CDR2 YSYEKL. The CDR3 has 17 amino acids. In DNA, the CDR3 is TGCGCCAGCAGCCAGGTACCTCGCGACCCCACAATTTATGGCTACACCTTC. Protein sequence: CASSQVPRDPTIYGYTF.

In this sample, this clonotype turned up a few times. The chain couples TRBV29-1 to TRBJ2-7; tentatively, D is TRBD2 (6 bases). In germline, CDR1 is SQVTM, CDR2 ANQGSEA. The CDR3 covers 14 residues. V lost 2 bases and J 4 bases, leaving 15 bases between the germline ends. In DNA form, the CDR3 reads TGCAGCGTTGAAATCCCGGGGGAAGGTTACGAGCAGTACTTC. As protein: CSVEIPGEGYEQYF.

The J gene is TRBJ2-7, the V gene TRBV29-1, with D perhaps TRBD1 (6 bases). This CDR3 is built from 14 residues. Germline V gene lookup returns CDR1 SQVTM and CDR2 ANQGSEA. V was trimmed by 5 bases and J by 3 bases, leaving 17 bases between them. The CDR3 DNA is TGCAGCGTTCTATCAGGGGAATCGGTCTACGAGCAGTACTTC. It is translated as CSVLSGESVYEQYF.

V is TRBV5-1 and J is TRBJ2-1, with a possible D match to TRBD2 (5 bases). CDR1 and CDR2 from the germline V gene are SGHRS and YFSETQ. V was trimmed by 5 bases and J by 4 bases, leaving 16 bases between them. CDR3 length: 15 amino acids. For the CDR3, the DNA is TGCGCCAGCAGTCAAAGGACTCCTGAATACAATGAGCAGTTCTTC. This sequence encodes CASSQRTPEYNEQFF. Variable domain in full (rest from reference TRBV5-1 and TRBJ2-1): KAGVTQTPRYLIKTRGQQVTLSCSPISGHRSVSWYQQTPGQGLQFLFEYFSETQRNKGNFPGRFSGRQFSNSRSEMNVSTLELGDSALYLCASSQRTPEYNEQFFGPGTRLTVL.

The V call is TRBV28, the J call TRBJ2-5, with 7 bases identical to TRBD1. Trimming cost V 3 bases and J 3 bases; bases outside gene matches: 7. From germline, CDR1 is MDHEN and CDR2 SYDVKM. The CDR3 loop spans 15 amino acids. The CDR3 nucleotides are TGTGCCAGCAGTTTCTTCGACAGGGAGAAAGAGACCCAGTACTTC. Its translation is CASSFFDREKETQYF.

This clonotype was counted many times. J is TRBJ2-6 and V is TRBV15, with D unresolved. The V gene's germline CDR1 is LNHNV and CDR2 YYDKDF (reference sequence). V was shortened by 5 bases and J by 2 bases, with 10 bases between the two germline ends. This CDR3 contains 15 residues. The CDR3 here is CATSPRAAGANVLTF. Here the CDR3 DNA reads TGTGCCACCAGCCCCCGGGCTGCTGGGGCCAACGTCCTGACTTTC.

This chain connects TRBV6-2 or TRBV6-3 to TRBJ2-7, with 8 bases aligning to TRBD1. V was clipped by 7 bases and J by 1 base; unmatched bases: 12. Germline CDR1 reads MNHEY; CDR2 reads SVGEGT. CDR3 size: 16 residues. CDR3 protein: CASTQAYWTGSYEQYF. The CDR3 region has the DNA TGTGCCAGCACCCAGGCTTACTGGACAGGGTCCTACGAGCAGTACTTC.

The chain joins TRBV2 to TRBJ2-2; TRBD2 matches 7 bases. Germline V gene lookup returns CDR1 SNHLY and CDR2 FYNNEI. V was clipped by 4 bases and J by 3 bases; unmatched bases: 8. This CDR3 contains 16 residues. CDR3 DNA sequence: TGTGCCAGCAGTGGAGGGAGGGTAGGGGACACCGGGGAGCTGTTTTTT. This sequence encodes CASSGGRVGDTGELFF.

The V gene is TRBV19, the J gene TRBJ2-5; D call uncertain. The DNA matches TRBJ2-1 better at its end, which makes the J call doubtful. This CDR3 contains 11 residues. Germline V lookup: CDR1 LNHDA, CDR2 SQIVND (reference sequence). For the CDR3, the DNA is TGTGCCAGTAGTTTCCACAGTGAGCAGTTCTTC. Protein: CASSFHSEQFF.